Listed below are T cell receptor beta chains from one sample, sequenced in a study of beta chain features in type 1 diabetes. Clones were sequenced by immunoSEQ multiplex PCR, and TCRdb holds only the in-frame ones, with some missing. The sample records 300,000 or so clones, under 8.5% being singletons. Sequenced material: central memory CD4+ T cells from blood. The receptors stem from a woman aged 18-29 years in good health. The CDR3 runs from the conserved cysteine through the conserved F or W. Each record gives: J gene, clone size, V gene, D gene, CDR3 protein, CDR3 DNA. The D gene is left open where the match is weak. Expanded clones get a size class; other rows say once, few or many, or leave the size out.

J: TRBJ1-2
size: few
V: TRBV29-1
D: -
CDR3: CSALGTLDGGYTF
DNA: TGCAGCGCCCTCGGGACACTAGACGGGGGCTACACCTTC

J: TRBJ2-7
size: -
V: TRBV5-1
D: -
CDR3: CASSLGDGSRQYF
DNA: TGCGCCAGCAGCTTGGGGGACGGTAGTAGGCAGTACTTC

J: TRBJ1-2
size: few
V: TRBV6-5
D: -
CDR3: CASRPDLNYGYTF
DNA: TGTGCCAGCAGACCGGACCTGAACTATGGCTACACCTTC

J: TRBJ1-2
size: -
V: TRBV9
D: -
CDR3: CASNVGANDYGYTF
DNA: TGTGCCAGCAACGTAGGGGCGAACGACTATGGCTACACCTTC

J: TRBJ1-2
size: many
V: TRBV27
D: TRBD1
CDR3: CASRPDRAYGYTF
DNA: TGTGCCAGCAGGCCGGACAGGGCCTATGGCTACACCTTC

J: TRBJ2-1
size: -
V: TRBV5-4
D: TRBD2
CDR3: CASSLVTRGGASYNEQFF
DNA: TGTGCCAGCAGCTTGGTGACTAGGGGAGGGGCCTCCTACAATGAGCAGTTCTTC

J: TRBJ2-1
size: -
V: TRBV11-2
D: -
CDR3: CASLAGSEQFF
DNA: TGTGCCAGCCTGGCGGGATCTGAGCAGTTCTTC

J: TRBJ1-2
size: few
V: TRBV27
D: -
CDR3: CASSSLGGGYTF
DNA: TGTGCCAGCAGTTCGTTAGGGGGTGGCTACACCTTC

J: TRBJ2-5
size: -
V: TRBV5-1
D: -
CDR3: CASSSDGTRETQYF
DNA: TGCGCCAGCAGCTCGGACGGGACGAGGGAGACCCAGTACTTC

J: TRBJ2-2
size: many
V: TRBV5-1
D: -
CDR3: CASSAAGSNTGELFF
DNA: TGCGCCAGCAGCGCAGCCGGGAGTAACACCGGGGAGCTGTTTTTT

J: TRBJ2-7
size: few
V: TRBV5-1
D: TRBD2
CDR3: CASSPLSGAHEQYF
DNA: TGCGCCAGCAGCCCGCTTAGCGGGGCCCACGAGCAGTACTTC

J: TRBJ1-2
size: few
V: TRBV7-2
D: -
CDR3: CASSLDGGSGYTF
DNA: TGTGCCAGCAGCTTAGATGGAGGGTCTGGCTACACCTTC

J: TRBJ1-1
size: few
V: TRBV5-1
D: -
CDR3: CARPDGWMIWPGTWSGRSGTEAFF
DNA: TGCGCCAGACCGGACGGATGGATGATCTGGCCCGGGACATGGTCGGGGAGGAGCGGGACTGAAGCTTTCTTT

J: TRBJ1-2
size: -
V: TRBV5-8
D: -
CDR3: CASSSTWDYTF
DNA: TGTGCCAGCAGCTCGACATGGGACTACACCTTC

J: TRBJ2-7
size: -
V: TRBV11-2
D: -
CDR3: CASSLQLAYEQYF
DNA: TGTGCCAGCAGCCTACAATTAGCCTACGAGCAGTACTTC

J: TRBJ1-1
size: -
V: TRBV18
D: -
CDR3: CASSPPNSVSNTEAFF
DNA: TGTGCCAGCTCACCACCTAATTCAGTGTCGAACACTGAAGCTTTCTTT

J: TRBJ2-5
size: -
V: TRBV7-9
D: -
CDR3: CASSLSARGSETQYF
DNA: TGTGCCAGCAGCTTAAGTGCACGGGGCTCGGAGACCCAGTACTTC

J: TRBJ2-7
size: few
V: TRBV25-1
D: TRBD1
CDR3: CASSDRTGEGYEQYF
DNA: TGTGCCAGCAGTGATCGGACAGGGGAGGGATACGAGCAGTACTTC

J: TRBJ2-1
size: few
V: TRBV18
D: TRBD2
CDR3: CASSPGLAGGLEQFF
DNA: TGTGCCAGCTCACCGGGACTAGCGGGAGGCCTTGAGCAGTTCTTC

J: TRBJ1-3
size: few
V: TRBV28
D: -
CDR3: CASSLTRNTIYF
DNA: TGTGCCAGCAGTTTAACGAGAAACACCATATATTTT

J: TRBJ2-7
size: few
V: TRBV5-1
D: TRBD2
CDR3: CASRRTSDTYEQYF
DNA: TGCGCCAGCCGGCGGACTAGCGACACCTACGAGCAGTACTTC

J: TRBJ2-1
size: few
V: TRBV2
D: TRBD2
CDR3: CASRLAGAGEQFF
DNA: TGTGCCAGCAGACTAGCGGGAGCCGGGGAGCAGTTCTTC

J: TRBJ2-5
size: -
V: TRBV10-2
D: TRBD2
CDR3: CASSRASGMETQYF
DNA: TGCGCCAGCAGTCGGGCTAGCGGGATGGAGACCCAGTACTTC

J: TRBJ2-5
size: -
V: TRBV6-5
D: -
CDR3: CASSYRPGSGTQYF
DNA: TGTGCCAGCAGTTACAGGCCAGGGTCGGGGACCCAGTACTTC

J: TRBJ1-4
size: many
V: TRBV4-2
D: -
CDR3: CASSQVSNHRGEKLFF
DNA: TGTGCCAGCAGCCAAGTTTCGAACCATAGAGGTGAAAAACTGTTTTTT

J: TRBJ2-1
size: -
V: TRBV7-8
D: TRBD2
CDR3: CASRPYRLAGYMQFF
DNA: TGTGCCAGCAGGCCTTACCGACTAGCGGGGTACATGCAGTTCTTC

J: TRBJ1-3
size: -
V: TRBV6-6
D: -
CDR3: CASRDSPSGNTIYF
DNA: TGTGCCAGCAGAGACAGCCCCTCTGGAAACACCATATATTTT

J: TRBJ2-4
size: -
V: TRBV10-3
D: -
CDR3: CAISESNLGAGKNIQYF
DNA: TGTGCCATCAGTGAGTCGAATCTGGGGGCGGGCAAAAACATTCAGTACTTC

J: TRBJ2-2
size: -
V: TRBV6-6
D: TRBD2
CDR3: CASSYSRGSNTGELFF
DNA: TGTGCCAGCAGTTACTCCCGCGGGAGCAACACCGGGGAGCTGTTTTTT

J: TRBJ2-7
size: many
V: TRBV5-4
D: TRBD2
CDR3: CASSSGTSGSRAHEQYF
DNA: TGTGCCAGCAGCTCCGGGACTAGCGGGAGCAGGGCACACGAGCAGTACTTC

J: TRBJ1-2
size: few
V: TRBV28
D: -
CDR3: CASRGFNYGYTF
DNA: TGTGCCAGCAGGGGGTTCAACTATGGCTACACCTTC

J: TRBJ2-7
size: few
V: TRBV5-4
D: -
CDR3: CASSSDGFRNEQYF
DNA: TGTGCCAGCAGCTCGGACGGATTCAGGAACGAGCAGTACTTC

J: TRBJ2-3
size: -
V: TRBV2
D: -
CDR3: CASSSTDTQYF
DNA: TGTGCCAGCTCCAGCACAGATACGCAGTATTTT

J: TRBJ2-2
size: few
V: TRBV4-2
D: -
CDR3: CASSLTGTNTGELFF
DNA: TGTGCCAGCAGCTTAACCGGTACGAACACCGGGGAGCTGTTTTTT

J: TRBJ2-3
size: few
V: TRBV29-1
D: -
CDR3: CSVTTGTDTQYF
DNA: TGCAGCGTCACGACAGGCACAGATACGCAGTATTTT

J: TRBJ2-1
size: many
V: TRBV6-4
D: TRBD2
CDR3: CASSEAGGVRNEQFF
DNA: TGTGCCAGCAGTGAGGCGGGAGGGGTGAGGAATGAGCAGTTCTTC

J: TRBJ2-2
size: -
V: TRBV19
D: -
CDR3: CASRPPPRASVFGELFF
DNA: TGTGCCAGTAGACCGCCGCCCAGAGCGAGCGTCTTCGGGGAGCTGTTTTTT

J: TRBJ2-1
size: -
V: TRBV25-1
D: -
CDR3: CASSELAIGNEQFF
DNA: TGTGCCAGCAGTGAACTAGCGATTGGCAATGAGCAGTTCTTC

J: TRBJ2-7
size: -
V: TRBV6-5
D: -
CDR3: CASSYSRGHEQYF
DNA: TGTGCCAGCAGTTACTCCCGAGGTCACGAGCAGTACTTC

J: TRBJ2-5
size: few
V: TRBV9
D: -
CDR3: CASSVSPLGETQYF
DNA: TGTGCCAGCAGCGTTAGCCCGTTGGGGGAGACCCAGTACTTC

J: TRBJ2-1
size: few
V: TRBV4-3
D: -
CDR3: CASSQDRVTEQFF
DNA: TGCGCCAGCAGCCAAGATCGCGTCACTGAGCAGTTCTTC